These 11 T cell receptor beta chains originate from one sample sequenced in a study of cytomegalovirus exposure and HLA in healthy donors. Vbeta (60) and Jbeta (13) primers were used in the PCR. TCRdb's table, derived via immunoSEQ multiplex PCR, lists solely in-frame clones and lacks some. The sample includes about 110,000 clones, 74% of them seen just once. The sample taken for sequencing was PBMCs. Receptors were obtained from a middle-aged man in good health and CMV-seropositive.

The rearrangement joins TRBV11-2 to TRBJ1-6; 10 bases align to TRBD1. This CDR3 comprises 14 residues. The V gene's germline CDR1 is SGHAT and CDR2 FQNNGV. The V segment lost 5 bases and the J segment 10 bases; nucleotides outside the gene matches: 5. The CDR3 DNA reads TGTGCCAGCAGCGCGGGACAGGGGTGGTCACCCCTCCACTTT. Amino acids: CASSAGQGWSPLHF.

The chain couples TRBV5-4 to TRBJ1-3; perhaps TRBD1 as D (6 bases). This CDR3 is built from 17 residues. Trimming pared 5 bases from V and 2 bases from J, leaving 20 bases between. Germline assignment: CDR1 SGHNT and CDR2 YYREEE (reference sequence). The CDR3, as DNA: TGTGCCAGCAGTCTGGCTACCGGGACACTAACTGGAAACACCATATATTTT. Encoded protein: CASSLATGTLTGNTIYF.

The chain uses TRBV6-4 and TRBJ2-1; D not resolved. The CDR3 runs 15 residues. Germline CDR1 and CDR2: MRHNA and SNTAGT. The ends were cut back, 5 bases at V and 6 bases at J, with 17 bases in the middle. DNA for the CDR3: TGTGCCAGCAGTTTGTCTAGGCAATTCCCCAATGAGCAGTTCTTC. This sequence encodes CASSLSRQFPNEQFF.

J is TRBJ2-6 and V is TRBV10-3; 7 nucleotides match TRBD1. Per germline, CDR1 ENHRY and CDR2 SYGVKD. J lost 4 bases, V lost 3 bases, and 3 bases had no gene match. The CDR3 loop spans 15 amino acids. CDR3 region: CAISEQGRGANVLTF. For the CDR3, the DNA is TGTGCCATCAGTGAACAGGGGAGAGGGGCCAACGTCCTGACTTTC.

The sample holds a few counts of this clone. CDR3 sequence reads: CASIYGLSYEQYF. For the CDR3, the DNA is TGTGCCAGCATTTATGGGCTATCCTACGAGCAGTACTTC. The chain has TRBV2 and TRBJ2-7; D unclear. Germline values: CDR1 SNHLY, CDR2 FYNNEI. The CDR3 extends over 13 amino acids. Trimming shortened V by 7 bases and J by 1 base, and 11 bases separated the two germline ends.

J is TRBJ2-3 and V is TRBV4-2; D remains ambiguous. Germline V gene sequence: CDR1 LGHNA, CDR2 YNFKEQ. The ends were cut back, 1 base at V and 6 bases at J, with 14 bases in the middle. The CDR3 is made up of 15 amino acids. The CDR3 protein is CASSQGDPQRDTQYF. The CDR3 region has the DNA TGTGCCAGCAGCCAAGGTGACCCCCAGAGGGATACGCAGTATTTT.

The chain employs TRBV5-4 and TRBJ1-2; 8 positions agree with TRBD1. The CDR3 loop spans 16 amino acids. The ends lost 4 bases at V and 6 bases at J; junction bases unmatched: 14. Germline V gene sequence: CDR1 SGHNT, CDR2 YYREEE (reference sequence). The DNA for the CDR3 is TGTGCCAGCAGCCAGGCCACCGGGACAGGAGTTGATGGCTACACCTTC. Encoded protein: CASSQATGTGVDGYTF.

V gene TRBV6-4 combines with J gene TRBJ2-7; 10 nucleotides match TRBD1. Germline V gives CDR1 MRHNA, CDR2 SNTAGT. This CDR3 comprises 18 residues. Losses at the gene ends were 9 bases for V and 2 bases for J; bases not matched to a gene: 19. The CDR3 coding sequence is TGTGCCAGAACTCCCCCGGGACAGGGGTATAGGGCCCCCTACGAGCAGTACTTC. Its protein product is CARTPPGQGYRAPYEQYF.

CDR3 loop: CASSRGPPAGYTF. The DNA of the CDR3 is TGCGCCAGCAGCCGGGGGCCCCCAGCTGGCTACACCTTC. This sequence joins TRBV4-1 and TRBJ1-2; D might be TRBD1 (6 bases). Between the trimmed V and J ends, which lost 4 bases and 7 bases, there was a span of 13 bases. This CDR3 contains 13 residues. Germline CDR1 reads MGHRA; CDR2 reads YSYEKL.

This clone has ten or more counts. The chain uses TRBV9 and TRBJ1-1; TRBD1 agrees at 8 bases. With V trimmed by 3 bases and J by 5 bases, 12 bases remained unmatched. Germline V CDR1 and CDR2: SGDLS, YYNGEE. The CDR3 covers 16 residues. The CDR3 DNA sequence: TGTGCCAGCAGCGCCGAACTCGGACAGGGAAGGACTGAAGCTTTCTTT. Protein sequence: CASSAELGQGRTEAFF.

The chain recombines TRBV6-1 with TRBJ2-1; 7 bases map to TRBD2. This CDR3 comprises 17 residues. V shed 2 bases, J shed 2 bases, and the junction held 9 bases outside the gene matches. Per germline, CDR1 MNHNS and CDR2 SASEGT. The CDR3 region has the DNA TGTGCCAGCAGTGAATTAGGAGCGGGACCACCCTACAATGAGCAGTTCTTC. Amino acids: CASSELGAGPPYNEQFF.